This entry lists 6 T cell receptor beta chains sequenced from one sample in a study of tumor-infiltrating lymphocytes in primary liver carcinoma (TCRdb year 2017). Sequencing took place on an Illumina HiSeq 2500. A constant-region primer and ProtoScript II reverse transcriptase were used to reverse-transcribe TCRbeta-specific cDNA from about 500 ng total RNA. Three nested multiplex PCR rounds, following a slightly modified ARM-PCR procedure, were used to build the TCRbeta libraries. Each of the first two PCR rounds ran for approximately 10 cycles and used multiplex TRBV1-TRBV30 forward primers together with a Cbeta reverse primer. Using fastp at Q25 and MiXCR, TCRdb reprocessed the public reads and kept productive beta chains. Rows are unified per CDR3 protein, each entry keeping the most common DNA and genes. This sample holds fewer than 400,000 distinct CDR3 sequences; approximately 58% were observed only once. The biggest ten clones account for 17% of the sample.

Blood RNA was extracted from unsorted whole blood using TRIzol reagent, and germline DNA was obtained with the DNeasy Blood & Tissue kit. Sequenced: peripheral blood. The receptor set was obtained from a woman in her 30s with primary liver carcinoma and hepatitis B virus infection.

Concerning this clonotype: The CDR3 does not close with the conserved phenylalanine or tryptophan, likely indicating a read error. The DNA is left out, because the CDR3 cannot be placed on it with certainty; the CDR3 is given as TCRdb lists it. V is TRBV11-3 and J is TRBJ2-3; the listed D gene, TRBD2, was not tested against the DNA. The CDR3 is 15 residues long, counting both termini. CDR1 SGHNT and CDR2 YENEEA come from the germline V gene. This chain's CDR3 is CASSPSGRYTDTHYS.

Concerning this clonotype: This could be a read error, since a much larger clone is one nucleotide away. The chain combines TRBV6-1 with TRBJ2-2, with D hard to call. CDR3 length: 16 amino acids. In germline, CDR1 is MNHNS, CDR2 SASEGT. The chain's CDR3 is CVSRAGSGSNTGELFF. CDR3 sequence (DNA): TGTGTCAGCAGAGCCGGTTCTGGGTCGAACACCGGGGAGCTGTTTTTT.

For this clonotype: A much larger clone differs by one base, so this may be a read error. This chain uses TRBV4-1 with TRBJ2-5, with D tentatively TRBD1 or TRBD2 (5 bases each). Germline V CDR1 and CDR2: MGHRA, YSYEKL. The CDR3 runs to 15 residues. The DNA of the CDR3 is TGCACCAGCAGCCTAACCGGGACGCGGTGGGAGACCCAGTACTTC. This translates into CTSSLTGTRWETQYF.

Points on this clonotype: The conserved phenylalanine or tryptophan is not found at the CDR3 terminus, so this likely reflects a read error. Because the CDR3's place on the DNA is in doubt, the DNA is left out and the CDR3 is given as listed by TCRdb. The chain is built from TRBV11-2 and TRBJ2-1; the table's D gene call, TRBD1, was not cross checked with the DNA. Inclusive of both ends, the CDR3 amounts to 12 amino acids. The V gene's germline CDR1 is SGHAT and CDR2 FQNNGV. The CDR3 protein is CASSTGQAEQFL.

About this clonotype: A read error may explain this, as a much larger clone is one base away. CDR3 protein: CASSGGEAQYF. The CDR3 DNA sequence: TGTGCCAGCAGCGGGGGGGAGGCCCAGTACTTC. V is TRBV6-5 and J is TRBJ2-5, with 8 bases lining up with TRBD2. V was pared by 6 bases and J by 9 bases, with 3 bases of the junction left unmatched. Germline loops: CDR1 MNHEY, CDR2 SVGAGI. The CDR3 contains 11 residues.

V gene TRBV12-3 or TRBV12-4 combines with J gene TRBJ1-1; no definite D call. Trimming cost V 10 bases and J 2 bases, with 17 bases left between them. The CDR3 extends over 14 amino acids. The CDR3 DNA follows: TGTGCCACCAGAAGGGTCACCTTTAACACTGAAGCTTTCTTT. This sequence encodes CATRRVTFNTEAFF.